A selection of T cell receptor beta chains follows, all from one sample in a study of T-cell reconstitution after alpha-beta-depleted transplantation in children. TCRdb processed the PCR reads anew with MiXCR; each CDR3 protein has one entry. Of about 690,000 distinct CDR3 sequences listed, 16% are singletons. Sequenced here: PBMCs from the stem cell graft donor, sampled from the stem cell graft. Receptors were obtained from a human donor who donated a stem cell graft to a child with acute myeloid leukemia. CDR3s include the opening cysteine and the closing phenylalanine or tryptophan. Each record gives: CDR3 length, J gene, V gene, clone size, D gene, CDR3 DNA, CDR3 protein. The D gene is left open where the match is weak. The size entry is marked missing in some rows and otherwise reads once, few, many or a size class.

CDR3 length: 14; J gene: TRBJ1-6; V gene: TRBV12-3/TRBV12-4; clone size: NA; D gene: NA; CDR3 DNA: TGTGCCAGCAGTTTGAAGCAGCCGAATTCACCCCTCCACTTT; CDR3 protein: CASSLKQPNSPLHF
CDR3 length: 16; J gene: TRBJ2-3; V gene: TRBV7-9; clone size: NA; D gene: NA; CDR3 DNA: TGTGCCAGCAGCAGCGGGCGACTAGGCGGCACAGATACGCAGTATTTT; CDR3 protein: CASSSGRLGGTDTQYF
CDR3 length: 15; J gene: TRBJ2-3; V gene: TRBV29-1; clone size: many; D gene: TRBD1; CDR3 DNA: TGCAGCGTTGTGTCCGGGACAGTAAGCACAGATACGCAGTATTTT; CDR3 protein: CSVVSGTVSTDTQYF
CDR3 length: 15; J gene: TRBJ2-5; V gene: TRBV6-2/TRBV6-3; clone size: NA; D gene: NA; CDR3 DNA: TGTGCCAGCAGTTACAAGCAGGGAGTCCAAGAGACCCAGTACTTC; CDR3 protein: CASSYKQGVQETQYF
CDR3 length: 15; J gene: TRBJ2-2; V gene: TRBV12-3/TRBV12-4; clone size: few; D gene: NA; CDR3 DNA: TGTGCCAGCAGTCCCCTCGGGGGGAACACCGGGGAGCTGTTTTTT; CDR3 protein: CASSPLGGNTGELFF
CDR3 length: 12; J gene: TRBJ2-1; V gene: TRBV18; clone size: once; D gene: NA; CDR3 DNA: TGTGCCAGCTCACCAATCGGGAGTGAGCAGTTCTTC; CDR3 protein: CASSPIGSEQFF
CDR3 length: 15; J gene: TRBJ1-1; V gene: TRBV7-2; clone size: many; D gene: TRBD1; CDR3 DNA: TGTGCCAGCAGCCCCATGGGACAGGGGAACACTGAAGCTTTCTTT; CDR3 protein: CASSPMGQGNTEAFF
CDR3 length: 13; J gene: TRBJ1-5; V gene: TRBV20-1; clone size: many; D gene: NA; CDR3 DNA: TGCAGTGCCCCAGGGGCGGGAACGTCGCCCCAGCATTTT; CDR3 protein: CSAPGAGTSPQHF
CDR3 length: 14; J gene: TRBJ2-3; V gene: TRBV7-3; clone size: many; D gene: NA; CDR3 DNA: TGTGCCAGCAGCTTAATCGCAGGTCCGGATACGCAGTATTTT; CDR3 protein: CASSLIAGPDTQYF
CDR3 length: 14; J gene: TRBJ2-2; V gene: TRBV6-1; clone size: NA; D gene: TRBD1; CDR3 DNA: TGTGCCAGCAGAGCCGGACAGGGGACCGGGGAGCTGTTTTTT; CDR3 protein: CASRAGQGTGELFF
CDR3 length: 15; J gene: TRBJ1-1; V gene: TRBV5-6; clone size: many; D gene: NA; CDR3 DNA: TGTGCCAGCAGCTTGGCGGGACCGGAGAACACTGAAGCTTTCTTT; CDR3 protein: CASSLAGPENTEAFF
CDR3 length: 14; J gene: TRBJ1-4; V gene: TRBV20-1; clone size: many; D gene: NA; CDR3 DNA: TGCAGTGCTAGAGATCCGCAGGGTAATGAAAAACTGTTTTTT; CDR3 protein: CSARDPQGNEKLFF
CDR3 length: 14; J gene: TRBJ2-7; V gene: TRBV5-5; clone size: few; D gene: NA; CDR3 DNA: TGTGCCAGCAGCTTGTTTCCGGGGAACTACGAGCAGTACTTC; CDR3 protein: CASSLFPGNYEQYF
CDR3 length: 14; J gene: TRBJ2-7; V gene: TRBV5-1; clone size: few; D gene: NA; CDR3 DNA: TGCGCCAGCAGCTTGTCCGTGGGCTTCTACGAGCAGTACTTC; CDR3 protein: CASSLSVGFYEQYF
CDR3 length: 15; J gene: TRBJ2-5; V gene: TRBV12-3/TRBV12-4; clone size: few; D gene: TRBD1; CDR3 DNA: TGTGCCAGCACCGGGACAGGGGGCGGCCAAGAGACCCAGTACTTC; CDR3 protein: CASTGTGGGQETQYF
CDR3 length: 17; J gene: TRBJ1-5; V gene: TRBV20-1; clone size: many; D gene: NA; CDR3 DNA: TGCAGTGCTAGAGATTATTGGGAAGGACACACTAATCAGCCCCAGCATTTT; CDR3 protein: CSARDYWEGHTNQPQHF
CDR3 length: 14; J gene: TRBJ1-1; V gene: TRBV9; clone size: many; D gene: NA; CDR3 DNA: TGTGCCAGCAGCGTGGACAGTGGGAACACTGAAGCTTTCTTT; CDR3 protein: CASSVDSGNTEAFF
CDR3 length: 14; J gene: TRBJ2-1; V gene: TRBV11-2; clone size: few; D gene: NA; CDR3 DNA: TGTGCCAGCAGCTCCTTAGGCGGGGACAATGAGCAGTTCTTC; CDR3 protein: CASSSLGGDNEQFF
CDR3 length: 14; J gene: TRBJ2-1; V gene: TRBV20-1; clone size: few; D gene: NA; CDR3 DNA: TGCAGTGCTAGAGGGGCAGGATCCTACAATGAGCAGTTCTTC; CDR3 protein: CSARGAGSYNEQFF
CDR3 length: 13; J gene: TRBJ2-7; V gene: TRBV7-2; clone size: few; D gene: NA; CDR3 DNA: TGTGCCAGCAGCTTAGGGACATCCTACGGGCAGTACTTC; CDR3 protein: CASSLGTSYGQYF
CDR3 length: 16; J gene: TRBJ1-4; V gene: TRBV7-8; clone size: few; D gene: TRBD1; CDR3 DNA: TGTGCCAGCAGCTTAGTAAGGGACAGGGTCCGGGAAAAACTGTTTTTT; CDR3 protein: CASSLVRDRVREKLFF
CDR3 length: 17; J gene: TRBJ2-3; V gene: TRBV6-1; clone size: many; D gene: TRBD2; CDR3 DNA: TGTGCCAGCATCAGGACTAGCGGGGGATCAGGCACAGATACGCAGTATTTT; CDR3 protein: CASIRTSGGSGTDTQYF
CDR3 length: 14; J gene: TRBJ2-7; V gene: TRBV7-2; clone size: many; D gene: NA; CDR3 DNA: TGTGCCAGCAGCCCAAAGGGGGTAATGGACGAGCAGTACTTC; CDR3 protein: CASSPKGVMDEQYF
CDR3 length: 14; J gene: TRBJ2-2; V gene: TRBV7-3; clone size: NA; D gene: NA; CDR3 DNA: TGTGCCAGCAGCTCCAATCAGGGAGCCGGGGAGCTGTTTTTT; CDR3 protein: CASSSNQGAGELFF
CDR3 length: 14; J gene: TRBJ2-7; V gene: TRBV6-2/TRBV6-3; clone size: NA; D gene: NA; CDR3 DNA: TGTGCCAGCATCGACGACGGGACTCCCGACGAGCAGTACTTC; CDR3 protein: CASIDDGTPDEQYF
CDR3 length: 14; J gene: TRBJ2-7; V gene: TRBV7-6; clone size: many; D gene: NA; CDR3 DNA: TGTGCCAGCAGCTTGGCGATGGGCGGCGACGAGCAGTACTTC; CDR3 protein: CASSLAMGGDEQYF
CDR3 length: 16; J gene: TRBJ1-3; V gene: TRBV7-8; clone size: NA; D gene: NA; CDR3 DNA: TGTGCCAGCAGCGTCAACCTTCAGGGCTCTGGAAACACCATATATTTT; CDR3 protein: CASSVNLQGSGNTIYF
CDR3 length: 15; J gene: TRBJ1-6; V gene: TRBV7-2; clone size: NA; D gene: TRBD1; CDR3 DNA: TGTGCCAGCAGCTTACACAGGGGGGAGAATTCACCCCTCCACTTT; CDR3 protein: CASSLHRGENSPLHF
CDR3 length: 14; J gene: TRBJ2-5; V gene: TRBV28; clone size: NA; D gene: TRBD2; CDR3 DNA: TGTGCCAGCAGTTCAGGACTAGAGGAAGAGACCCAGTACTTC; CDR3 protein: CASSSGLEEETQYF
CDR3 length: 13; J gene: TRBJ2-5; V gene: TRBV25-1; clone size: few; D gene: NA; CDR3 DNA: TGTGCCAGCAGTGAATATGGACGGGAGACCCAGTACTTC; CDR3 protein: CASSEYGRETQYF
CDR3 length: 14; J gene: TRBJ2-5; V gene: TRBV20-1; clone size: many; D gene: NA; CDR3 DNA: TGCAGTGCTAGTCCCCCAGGGAATCGAGAGACCCAGTACTTC; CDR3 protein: CSASPPGNRETQYF
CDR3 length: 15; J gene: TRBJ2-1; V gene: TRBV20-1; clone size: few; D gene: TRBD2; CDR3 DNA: TGCAGTGCTCCCCGCGGGGGGCCCACCTACAATGAGCAGTTCTTC; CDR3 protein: CSAPRGGPTYNEQFF
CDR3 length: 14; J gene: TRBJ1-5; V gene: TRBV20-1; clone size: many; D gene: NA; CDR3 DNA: TGCAGTGCGGGTGGAGACGGCAACAATCAGCCCCAGCATTTT; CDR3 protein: CSAGGDGNNQPQHF
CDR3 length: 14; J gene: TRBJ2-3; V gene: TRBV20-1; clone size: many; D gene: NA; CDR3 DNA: TGCAGCCTCTTTGGGGGGCGGGGCACAGATACGCAGTATTTT; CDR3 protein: CSLFGGRGTDTQYF
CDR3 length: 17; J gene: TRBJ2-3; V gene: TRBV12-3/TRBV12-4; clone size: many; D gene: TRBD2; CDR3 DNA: TGTGCCAGCAGAGGACTAGCGGGGGATACTAGCACAGATACGCAGTATTTT; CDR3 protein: CASRGLAGDTSTDTQYF
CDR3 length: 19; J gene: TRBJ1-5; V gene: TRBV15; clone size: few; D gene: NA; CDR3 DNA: TGTGCCACCAGCAGAGTCCCGGGGGAGGGCCCTAGTAGGGATCAGCCCCAGCATTTT; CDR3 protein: CATSRVPGEGPSRDQPQHF
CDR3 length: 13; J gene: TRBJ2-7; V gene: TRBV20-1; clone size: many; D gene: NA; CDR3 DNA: TGCAGTGCTAGCGATGCGGACTCCTACGAGCAGTACTTC; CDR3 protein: CSASDADSYEQYF